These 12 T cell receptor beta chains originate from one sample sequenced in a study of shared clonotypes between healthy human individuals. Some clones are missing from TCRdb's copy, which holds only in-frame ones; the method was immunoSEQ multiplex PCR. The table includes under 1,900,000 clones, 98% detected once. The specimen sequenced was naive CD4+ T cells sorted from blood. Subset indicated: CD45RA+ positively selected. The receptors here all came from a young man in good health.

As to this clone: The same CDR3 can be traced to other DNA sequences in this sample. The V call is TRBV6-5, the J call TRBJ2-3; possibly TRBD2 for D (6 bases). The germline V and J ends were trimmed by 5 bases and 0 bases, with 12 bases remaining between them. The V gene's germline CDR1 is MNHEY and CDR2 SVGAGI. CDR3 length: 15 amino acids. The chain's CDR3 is CASSQLGTSTDTQYF. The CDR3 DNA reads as TGTGCCAGCAGTCAACTCGGGACTAGCACAGATACGCAGTATTTT.

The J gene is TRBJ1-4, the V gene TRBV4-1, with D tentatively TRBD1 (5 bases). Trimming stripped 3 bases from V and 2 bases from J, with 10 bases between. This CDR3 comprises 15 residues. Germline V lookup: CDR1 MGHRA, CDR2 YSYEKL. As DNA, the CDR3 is TGCGCCAGCAGCCAGATGGGACCGACTAATGAAAAACTGTTTTTT. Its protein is CASSQMGPTNEKLFF.

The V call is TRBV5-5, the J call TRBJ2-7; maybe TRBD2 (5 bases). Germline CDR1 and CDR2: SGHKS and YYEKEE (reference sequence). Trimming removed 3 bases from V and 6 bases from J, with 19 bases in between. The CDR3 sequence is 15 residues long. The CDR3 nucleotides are TGTGCCAGCAGCTCTCCCGGACGAGCGGCTTCCGAGCAGTACTTC. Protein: CASSSPGRAASEQYF.

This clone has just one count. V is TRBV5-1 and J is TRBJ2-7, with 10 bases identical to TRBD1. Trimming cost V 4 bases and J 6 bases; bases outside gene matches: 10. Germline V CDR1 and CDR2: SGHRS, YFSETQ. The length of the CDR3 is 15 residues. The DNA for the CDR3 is TGCGCCAGCAGCCGCGAAGCAAGGACAGGGGGCGAGCAGTACTTC. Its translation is CASSREARTGGEQYF. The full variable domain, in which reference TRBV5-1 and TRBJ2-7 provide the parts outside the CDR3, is KAGVTQTPRYLIKTRGQQVTLSCSPISGHRSVSWYQQTPGQGLQFLFEYFSETQRNKGNFPGRFSGRQFSNSRSEMNVSTLELGDSALYLCASSREARTGGEQYFGPGTRLTVT.

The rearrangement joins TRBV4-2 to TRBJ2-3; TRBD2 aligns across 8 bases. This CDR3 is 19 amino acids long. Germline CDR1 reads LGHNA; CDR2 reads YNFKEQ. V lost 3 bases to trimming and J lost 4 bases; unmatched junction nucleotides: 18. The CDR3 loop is CASSQSPFTPSGSADTQYF. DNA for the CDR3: TGTGCCAGCAGCCAGTCCCCATTCACACCAAGCGGGAGTGCAGATACGCAGTATTTT.

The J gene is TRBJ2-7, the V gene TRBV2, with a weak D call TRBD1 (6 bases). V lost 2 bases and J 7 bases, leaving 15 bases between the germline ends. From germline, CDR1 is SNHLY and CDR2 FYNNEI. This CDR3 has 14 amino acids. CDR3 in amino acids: CASSEYARGGEQYF. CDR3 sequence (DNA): TGTGCCAGCAGTGAATACGCCAGGGGTGGAGAGCAGTACTTC.

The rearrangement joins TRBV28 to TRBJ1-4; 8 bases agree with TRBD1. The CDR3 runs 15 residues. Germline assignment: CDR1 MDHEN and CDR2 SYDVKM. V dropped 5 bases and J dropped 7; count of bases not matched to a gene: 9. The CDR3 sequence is CASSGAQGAREKLFF. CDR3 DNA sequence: TGTGCCAGCAGTGGTGCCCAGGGGGCGCGTGAAAAACTGTTTTTT.

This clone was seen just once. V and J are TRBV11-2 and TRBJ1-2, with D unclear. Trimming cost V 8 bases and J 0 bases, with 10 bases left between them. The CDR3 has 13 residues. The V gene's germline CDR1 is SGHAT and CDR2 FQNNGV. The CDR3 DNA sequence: TGTGCCAGCGGTCCCGATTCTAACTATGGCTACACCTTC. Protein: CASGPDSNYGYTF.

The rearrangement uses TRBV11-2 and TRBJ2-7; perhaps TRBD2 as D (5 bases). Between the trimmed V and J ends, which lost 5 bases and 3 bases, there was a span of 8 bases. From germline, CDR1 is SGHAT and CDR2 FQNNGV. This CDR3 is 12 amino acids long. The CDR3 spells CASSRAGYEQYF. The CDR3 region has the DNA TGTGCCAGCAGCCGGGCGGGCTACGAGCAGTACTTC. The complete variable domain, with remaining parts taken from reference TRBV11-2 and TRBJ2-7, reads EAGVAQSPRYKIIEKRQSVAFWCNPISGHATLYWYQQILGQGPKLLIQFQNNGVVDDSQLPKDRFSAERLKGVDSTLKIQPAKLEDSAVYLCASSRAGYEQYFGPGTRLTVT.

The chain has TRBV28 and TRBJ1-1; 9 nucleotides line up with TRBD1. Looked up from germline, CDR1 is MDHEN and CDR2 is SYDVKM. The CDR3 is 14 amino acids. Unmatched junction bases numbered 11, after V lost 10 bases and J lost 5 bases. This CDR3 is CAISTGTGYTEAFF. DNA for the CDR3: TGTGCCATAAGTACCGGGACAGGGTATACTGAAGCTTTCTTT.

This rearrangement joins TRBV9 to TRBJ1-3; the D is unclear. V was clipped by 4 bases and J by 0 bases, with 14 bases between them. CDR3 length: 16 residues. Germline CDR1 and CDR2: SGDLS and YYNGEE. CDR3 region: CASSPRGSSSGNTIYF. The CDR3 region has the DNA TGTGCCAGCAGCCCCAGAGGTTCATCCTCTGGAAACACCATATATTTT.

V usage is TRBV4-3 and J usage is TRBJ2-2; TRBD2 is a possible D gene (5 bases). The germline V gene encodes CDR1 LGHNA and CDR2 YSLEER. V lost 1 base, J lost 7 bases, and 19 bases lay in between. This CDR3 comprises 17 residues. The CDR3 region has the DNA TGCGCCAGCAGCCAAGTTGGTGGGAGTGGATATAACGGGGAGCTGTTTTTT. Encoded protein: CASSQVGGSGYNGELFF.